Sequencing of this TCR beta chain was carried out in a study of blood T cell repertoires in COVID-19. Study-level information: The samples span acute and convalescent COVID-19 from the United States, Italy and Spain. PBMCs, B-cell-depleted T cells, or T cells were the source of the cDNA or gDNA that made up the material.

There are a few counts of this clone. Germline assignment: CDR1 SQVTM and CDR2 ANQGSEA. The CDR3 has 13 residues. V lost 5 bases and J 10 bases, leaving 15 bases between the germline ends. Original data processing: Amplification from reference gene primers served as the basis for estimated nucleated cell counts. Produced via immunoSEQ multiplex PCR; TCRdb's table is partial and in-frame only. V and J calls and clone size come straight from that table; D and trimming were deduced from the DNA. The table records around 320,000 clones, about 85% of them present only once. The source material was peripheral blood. The source is a man aged 18 to 30 with active or convalescent COVID-19. This chain joins TRBV29-1 and TRBJ1-6, with D perhaps TRBD1 (6 bases). CDR3 DNA sequence: TGCAGCGTTCGGGGGGGCGAGGGGTCACCCCTCCACTTT. It yields the protein CSVRGGEGSPLHF.